This T cell receptor (beta chain) was observed in a study of cytomegalovirus exposure and HLA in healthy donors. The CDR3 has 15 residues. Germline lookup yields CDR1 SNHLY and CDR2 FYNNEI. The V segment lost 6 bases and the J segment 2 bases; nucleotides outside the gene matches: 6. Only a few counts were recorded for this clone. Antigen: not known. Study-wide results and caveats: A likely sequencing artifact accounted for one observed cluster of highly shared sequence variants. The study recorded 160 or so TCR beta chains that were cytomegalovirus-associated. A link between a missense DCLRE1C variant and TCR beta V- and J-gene trimming emerged from a later analysis. It was shown in a later analysis that HLA-associated TCR beta chains were more clonally expanded than other, equally common chains.

PCR involved 60 Vbeta and 13 Jbeta primers. Clones were read by immunoSEQ multiplex PCR, and TCRdb kept only the in-frame ones, dropping some. The sample holds around 150,000 clones, 9.4% seen once. The sequencing input was PBMCs. The clonotype originates from a male donor in good health and CMV-seronegative. The V gene is TRBV2, the J gene TRBJ2-3; 9 bases are a match to TRBD2. This CDR3 is CASRIEREATDTQYF. The CDR3 DNA follows: TGTGCCAGCAGAATTGAGCGGGAGGCCACAGATACGCAGTATTTT.